This T cell receptor beta chain was captured in a study of T cell changes during pregnancy in multiple sclerosis. The assay was immunoSEQ multiplex PCR, and TCRdb's table has in-frame clones only and misses some. Here the sample spans some 63,000 clones, roughly nine tenths being singletons. The CDR3 spans 18 residues. CDR1 and CDR2 from the germline V gene are MGHRA and YSYEKL. Trimming removed 0 bases from V and 3 bases from J, with 21 bases in between. This chain uses TRBV4-1 with TRBJ2-7; maybe TRBD1 (5 bases). This specimen consisted of peripheral blood, obtained before pregnancy. This receptor was obtained from a female donor with multiple sclerosis, enrolled in a pregnancy study. DNA of the CDR3: TGCGCCAGCAGCCAAGAGCGAGCAAGGGGTGGATCCTTCTACGAGCAGTACTTC. Its protein is CASSQERARGGSFYEQYF.